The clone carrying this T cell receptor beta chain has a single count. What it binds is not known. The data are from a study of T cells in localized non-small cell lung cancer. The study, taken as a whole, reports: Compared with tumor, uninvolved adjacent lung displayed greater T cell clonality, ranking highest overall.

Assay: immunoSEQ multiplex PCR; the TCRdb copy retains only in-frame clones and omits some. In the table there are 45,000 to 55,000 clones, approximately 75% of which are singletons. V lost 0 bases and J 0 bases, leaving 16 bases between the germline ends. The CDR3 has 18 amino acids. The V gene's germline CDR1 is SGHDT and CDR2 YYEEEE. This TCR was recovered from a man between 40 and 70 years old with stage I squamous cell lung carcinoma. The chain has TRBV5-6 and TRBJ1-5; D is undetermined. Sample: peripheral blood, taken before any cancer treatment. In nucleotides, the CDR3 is TGTGCCAGCAGCTTGGGGCACATATCCTCCTATAGCAATCAGCCCCAGCATTTT. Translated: CASSLGHISSYSNQPQHF.